This TCR beta chain was recorded in a study of long-term antiretroviral therapy in people with HIV. The study, taken as a whole, reports: Before ART, certain clones expanded, and these dominated the repertoire at all time points. Although diversity increased after ART, it remained lower than in transplant donor controls.

Sequencing relied on immunoSEQ assay v3.0, run at survey level. Assay used: immunoSEQ multiplex PCR; TCRdb lists only in-frame clones, some missing. The sample lists around 20,000 clones; about four fifths were seen once. This clone came up once. The antigen remains unidentified. V lost 4 bases and J 1 base, leaving 18 bases between the germline ends. Germline V CDR1 and CDR2: SGHRS, YFSETQ. The CDR3 totals 16 residues. The origin of this receptor is a man in his forties with HIV. The chain uses TRBV5-1 and TRBJ2-7; D may match TRBD1 or TRBD2 (5 bases each). The sample consisted of unsorted PBMCs, taken 0.1 years before starting antiretroviral therapy. As DNA, the CDR3 is TGCGCCAGCAGCCTGGGGGTCACGGAAGGGTCCTACGAGCAGTACTTC. It specifies CASSLGVTEGSYEQYF.